This TCR beta chain was captured by sequencing in a study of blood T cell repertoires in COVID-19. Study-level information: Material from acute and convalescent COVID-19 was sourced from the United States, Italy and Spain. Sources were T cells, B-cell-depleted T cells, or PBMCs; the material itself was cDNA or gDNA.

TCRdb's copy holds only in-frame clones and misses some; the assay was immunoSEQ multiplex PCR. Of 95,000 or so clones in the sample, less than 85% were seen once. Germline CDR1 reads SGDLS; CDR2 reads YYNGEE. Trimming shortened V by 0 bases and J by 2 bases, and 16 bases separated the two germline ends. CDR3 length equals 17 residues. J is TRBJ2-3 and V is TRBV9, with D possibly TRBD1 on 6 matching bases. This TCR was sampled from a human donor in a cohort sampled during active COVID-19. Sequencing input: peripheral blood. CDR3 sequence: CASSVAKTGHSTDTQYF. In DNA, the CDR3 is TGTGCCAGCAGCGTAGCGAAGACGGGACACTCCACAGATACGCAGTATTTT.